Shown below are 9 T cell receptor beta chains from a single sample sequenced in a study of human T cells and chemical hapten exposure. Regarding time point: healthy volunteer bleed at 6 weeks. Unfractionated whole blood yielded the extracted total RNA. MiXCR, applied by TCRdb to the RACE reads, yields one record per CDR3 protein. Here the sample spans about 77,000 distinct CDR3 sequences, around 9.3% being singletons. The sample taken for sequencing was whole blood. The receptors originated from a female donor in good health. Some clones in this sample may be carry-over from other donors' samples.

The table lists this clonotype with many counts. This chain uses TRBV28 with TRBJ2-5; 8 bases are a match to TRBD2. V lost 7 bases and J lost 1; bases outside the gene matches: 8. The germline gives CDR1 MDHEN, CDR2 SYDVKM. This CDR3 spans 15 amino acids. The CDR3 reads CASKWEAGAQETQYF. In nucleotides, the CDR3 is TGTGCCAGCAAGTGGGAAGCGGGGGCCCAAGAGACCCAGTACTTC.

This sequence joins TRBV27 and TRBJ1-2; 9 nucleotides match TRBD1. Trimming removed 3 bases from V and 8 bases from J; junction bases left unmatched: 7. Germline V CDR1 and CDR2: MNHEY, SMNVEV (reference sequence). The CDR3 consists of 14 residues. The CDR3 loop is CASSFMGQGYGYTF. DNA of the CDR3: TGTGCCAGCAGTTTCATGGGACAGGGTTACGGCTACACCTTC.

In its sample, this clonotype was seen a few times. V is TRBV12-5 and J is TRBJ1-5; 7 positions agree with TRBD1. Germline-derived CDR1 and CDR2 are LGHNT and FRNRAP. The CDR3 loop spans 15 amino acids. Trimming took 5 bases from V and 0 from J; bases not matched to a gene: 4. In DNA, the CDR3 is TGTGCTAGTGGTCCTGGGACAGTTAGCAATCAGCCCCAGCATTTT. This gives the protein CASGPGTVSNQPQHF.

This clonotype was seen a handful of times. The chain couples TRBV20-1 to TRBJ2-3; D unresolved. Germline V lookup: CDR1 DFQATT, CDR2 SNEGSKA (reference sequence). CDR3 size: 14 residues. The V gene lost 0 bases and the J gene lost 2 bases, with 9 bases spanning the gap. In nucleotides, the CDR3 is TGCAGTGCTAGAGATTGGGTAAACACAGATACGCAGTATTTT. Encoded protein: CSARDWVNTDTQYF.

Note on this clonotype: A single base separates this from a much larger clone, so it may be a read error. The chain uses TRBV29-1 and TRBJ1-1, with TRBD1 matching over 7 bases. V trimming: 6 bases; J trimming: 4 bases; junction bases outside the gene matches: 11. This CDR3 spans 14 amino acids. Germline V gene sequence: CDR1 SQVTM, CDR2 ANQGSEA. In nucleotides, the CDR3 is TGCAGCGTGAAGAGACAGGGTGTAGGCACTGAAGCTTTCTTT. Residues: CSVKRQGVGTEAFF.

At least ten counts were recorded for this clonotype. The chain links TRBV29-1 to TRBJ2-3; 8 positions match TRBD2. V trimming: 6 bases; J trimming: 6 bases; junction bases outside the gene matches: 14. The CDR3 spans 15 residues. The germline gives CDR1 SQVTM, CDR2 ANQGSEA. The CDR3 sequence: CSVAGLARGADTQYF. DNA for the CDR3: TGCAGCGTAGCCGGACTAGCTAGAGGCGCGGATACGCAGTATTTT.

The gene calls are TRBV7-9 and TRBJ2-7, with 11 bases identical to TRBD2. Trimming cost V 5 bases and J 7 bases; bases outside gene matches: 16. CDR3 size: 17 residues. Germline CDR1 and CDR2: SEHNR and FQNEAQ (reference sequence). The chain's CDR3 is CASSPTPFSGGAREQYF. Here the CDR3 DNA reads TGTGCCAGCAGCCCTACCCCATTTAGCGGGGGGGCTCGAGAGCAGTACTTC. Based on the CDR3 plus reference TRBV7-9 and TRBJ2-7, the full variable domain is DTGVSQNPRHKITKRGQNVTFRCDPISEHNRLYWYRQTLGQGPEFLTYFQNEAQLEKSRLLSDRFSAERPKGSFSTLEIQRTEQGDSAMYLCASSPTPFSGGAREQYFGPGTRLTVT.

This clonotype was counted a few times. The chain joins TRBV4-2 to TRBJ2-1; TRBD2 matches at 8 bases. The J segment lost 1 base and the V segment lost 3 bases, leaving 5 bases of the junction unmatched. The germline V gene encodes CDR1 LGHNA and CDR2 YNFKEQ. The CDR3 spans 16 residues. As DNA, the CDR3 is TGTGCCAGCAGCCATCCGGGAGGGGGGTCCTACAATGAGCAGTTCTTC. Its protein is CASSHPGGGSYNEQFF.

This clonotype was detected many times. The chain couples TRBV7-9 to TRBJ1-1; D gene uncertain. CDR3 size: 14 residues. The V end lost 0 bases, the J end lost 6 bases, and 11 bases lay between the germline ends. Germline loops: CDR1 SEHNR, CDR2 FQNEAQ (reference sequence). The CDR3 sequence is CASSLASTGAEAFF. CDR3 sequence (DNA): TGTGCCAGCAGCTTAGCGTCGACGGGCGCTGAAGCTTTCTTT.